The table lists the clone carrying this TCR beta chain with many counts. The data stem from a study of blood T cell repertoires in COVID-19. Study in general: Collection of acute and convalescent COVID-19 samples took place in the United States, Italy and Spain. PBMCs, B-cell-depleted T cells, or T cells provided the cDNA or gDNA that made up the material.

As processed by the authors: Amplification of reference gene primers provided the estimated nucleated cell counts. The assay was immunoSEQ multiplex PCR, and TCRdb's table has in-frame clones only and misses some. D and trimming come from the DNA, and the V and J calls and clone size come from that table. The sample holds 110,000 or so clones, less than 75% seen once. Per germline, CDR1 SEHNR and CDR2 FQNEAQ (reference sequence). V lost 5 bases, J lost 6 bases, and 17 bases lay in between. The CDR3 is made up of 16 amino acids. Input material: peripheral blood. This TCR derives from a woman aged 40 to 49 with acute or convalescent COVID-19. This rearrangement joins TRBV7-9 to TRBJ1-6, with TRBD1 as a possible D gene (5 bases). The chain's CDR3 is CASSPLRQLGNSPLHF. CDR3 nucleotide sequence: TGTGCCAGCAGCCCACTCCGACAGCTTGGTAATTCACCCCTCCACTTT.